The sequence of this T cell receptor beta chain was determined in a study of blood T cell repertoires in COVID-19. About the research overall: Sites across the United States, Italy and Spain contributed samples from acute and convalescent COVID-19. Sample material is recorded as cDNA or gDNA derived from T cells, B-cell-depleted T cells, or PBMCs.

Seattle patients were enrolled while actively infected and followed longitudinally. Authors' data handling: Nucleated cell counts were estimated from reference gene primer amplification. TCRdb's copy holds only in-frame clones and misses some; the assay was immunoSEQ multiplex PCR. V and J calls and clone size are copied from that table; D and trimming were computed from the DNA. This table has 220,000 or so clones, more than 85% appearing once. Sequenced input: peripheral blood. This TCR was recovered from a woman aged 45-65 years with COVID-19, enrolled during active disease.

CDR3 region: CASSQEPRVYGYTF. The CDR3, as DNA: TGTGCCAGCAGCCAAGAGCCCAGGGTCTATGGCTACACCTTC. This rearrangement joins TRBV3-1 (or the pseudogene TRBV3-2) to TRBJ1-2, with D possibly matching TRBD1 (5 bases). Germline values: CDR1 LGHDT, CDR2 YNNKEL (reference sequence). Between the trimmed V and J ends, which lost 0 bases and 4 bases, there was a span of 9 bases. The CDR3 sequence is 14 residues long.